A selection of T cell receptor beta chains follows, all from one sample in a study of PD-1 blockade in classical Hodgkin lymphoma. The assay was immunoSEQ multiplex PCR, and TCRdb's table has in-frame clones only and misses some. The table lists 40,000 to 55,000 clones, nearly 80% of them singletons. The source material was peripheral blood mononuclear cells (PBMCs), sampled before the fourth cycle of nivolumab. The receptors stem from a human donor with classical Hodgkin lymphoma. The CDR3 runs from the conserved cysteine through the conserved F or W. The D gene is left open where the match is weak. Clone size, where shown, is once, few, many, or a class for clones that have expanded.

TRBV27	.	.	TRBJ2-5	CASSRWAGEETQYF	TGTGCCAGCAGCAGATGGGCCGGCGAAGAGACCCAGTACTTC
TRBV6-1	.	.	TRBJ2-3	CASRSRSTDTQYF	TGTGCCAGCAGGAGCAGGAGCACAGATACGCAGTATTTT
TRBV9	.	TRBD1	TRBJ2-1	CASNRDRMYNEQFF	TGTGCCAGTAACCGGGACAGGATGTACAATGAGCAGTTCTTC
TRBV18	.	TRBD1	TRBJ2-2	CASSPPQTGAGTGELFF	TGTGCCAGCTCACCACCTCAAACAGGGGCTGGCACCGGGGAGCTGTTTTTT
TRBV9	.	.	TRBJ2-7	CASSVVPGPSYEQYF	TGTGCCAGCAGCGTAGTTCCGGGGCCTTCCTACGAGCAGTACTTC
TRBV2	.	TRBD1	TRBJ1-1	CASSEAQGARAFF	TGTGCCAGCAGTGAAGCACAGGGGGCTCGGGCTTTCTTT
TRBV11-3	.	TRBD2	TRBJ2-7	CASSPGTTSGRPYEQYF	TGTGCCAGCAGCCCGGGAACGACTAGCGGGAGACCCTACGAGCAGTACTTC
TRBV7-6	.	TRBD2	TRBJ2-3	CASSLALAPSTDTQYF	TGTGCCAGCAGCTTAGCACTAGCGCCTAGCACAGATACGCAGTATTTT
TRBV28	.	TRBD2	TRBJ2-3	CASRPGLAGGPLISDTQYF	TGTGCCAGCAGACCGGGACTAGCGGGGGGGCCACTCATCTCAGATACGCAGTATTTT
TRBV4-3	once	.	TRBJ1-1	CASSLIWGVANTEAFF	TGCGCCAGCAGCCTGATCTGGGGGGTCGCGAACACTGAAGCTTTCTTT
TRBV27	.	.	TRBJ1-2	CASSYRNRDRSYGYTF	TGTGCCAGCAGCTACCGAAACCGGGACCGCAGCTATGGCTACACCTTC
TRBV27	.	TRBD2	TRBJ2-1	CASSLVTSAGRFF	TGTGCCAGCAGTTTAGTGACTAGCGCGGGTCGGTTCTTC
TRBV7-9	.	.	TRBJ2-7	CASSPLGGLGQYF	TGTGCCAGCAGCCCACTTGGGGGTCTGGGGCAGTACTTC
TRBV5-1	.	TRBD1	TRBJ2-3	CASSIRGLADTQYF	TGCGCCAGCAGCATAAGGGGGCTCGCAGATACGCAGTATTTT
TRBV14	once	.	TRBJ1-4	CASSQGVAGEKLFF	TGTGCCAGCAGCCAGGGGGTTGCAGGTGAAAAACTGTTTTTT
TRBV29-1	.	TRBD2	TRBJ2-5	CSARREAPWLPETQYF	TGCAGCGCACGGCGGGAGGCCCCTTGGCTCCCGGAGACCCAGTACTTC
TRBV6-5	.	.	TRBJ1-1	CASTKSWGGITEAFF	TGTGCCAGCACAAAGTCCTGGGGGGGCATAACTGAAGCTTTCTTT
TRBV6-6	.	.	TRBJ1-1	CASSSPRGGTEAFF	TGTGCCAGCAGTTCCCCACGGGGGGGCACTGAAGCTTTCTTT
TRBV4-3	.	TRBD1	TRBJ1-1	CASSQVTGVTEAFF	TGCGCCAGCAGCCAAGTGACAGGGGTGACTGAAGCTTTCTTT
TRBV7-2	once	.	TRBJ1-2	CASSQQGLDGYTF	TGTGCCAGCAGCCAACAGGGCCTAGATGGCTACACCTTC
TRBV6-5	.	TRBD1	TRBJ1-6	CASSYPTGKGNSPLHF	TGTGCCAGCAGTTATCCGACAGGGAAGGGGAATTCACCCCTCCACTTT
TRBV30	few	.	TRBJ1-1	CAWSVANTEAFF	TGTGCCTGGAGTGTTGCGAACACTGAAGCTTTCTTT
TRBV5-4	.	TRBD1	TRBJ2-7	CASSSRTGAYEQYF	TGTGCCAGCAGCTCCCGGACAGGGGCCTACGAGCAGTACTTC
TRBV19	.	.	TRBJ2-3	CASSIRGGQARDTQYF	TGTGCCAGTAGTATAAGGGGCGGGCAGGCGCGTGATACGCAGTATTTT
TRBV15	.	TRBD2	TRBJ2-1	CATSRGTSGSQFF	TGTGCCACCAGCAGAGGGACTAGCGGGAGCCAGTTCTTC
TRBV21-1	.	.	TRBJ1-6	CASSKGILDRPYNSPLHF	TGTGCCAGCAGCAAAGGTATCCTGGACAGGCCATATAATTCACCCCTCCACTTT
TRBV15	.	.	TRBJ1-5	CATSRESYSNQPQHF	TGTGCCACCAGCAGAGAAAGTTATAGCAATCAGCCCCAGCATTTT
TRBV6-5	.	.	TRBJ1-1	CASSYFSDTEAFF	TGTGCCAGCAGTTACTTTTCGGACACTGAAGCTTTCTTT
TRBV7-6	.	TRBD2	TRBJ2-3	CASSRGGLSTDTQYF	TGTGCCAGCAGCCGGGGGGGCTTGAGCACAGATACGCAGTATTTT
TRBV7-8	.	.	TRBJ2-7	CASSLDTIPYEQYF	TGTGCCAGCAGCTTGGACACCATCCCCTACGAGCAGTACTTC
TRBV19	.	.	TRBJ2-2	CATKRTGNPRIQQRTGELFF	TGTGCCACCAAGAGAACAGGGAATCCTAGAATACAACAAAGGACCGGGGAGCTGTTTTTT
TRBV30	.	.	TRBJ2-2	CAWTGDNTGELFF	TGTGCCTGGACGGGGGATAACACCGGGGAGCTGTTTTTT
TRBV18	.	TRBD1	TRBJ2-5	CASSPPQGAETQYF	TGTGCCAGCTCACCACCGCAGGGGGCAGAGACCCAGTACTTC
TRBV12-5	.	.	TRBJ2-2	CASGGRGQGDTGELFF	TGTGCTAGTGGGGGAAGGGGACAAGGGGACACCGGGGAGCTGTTTTTT
TRBV6-6	few	.	TRBJ1-6	CASSYVNSPLHF	TGTGCCAGCAGTTACGTGAATTCACCCCTCCACTTT
TRBV5-6	.	.	TRBJ1-2	CASSLLGAMSGSYLRGYTF	TGTGCCAGCAGCTTATTAGGAGCTATGTCGGGCTCTTATTTAAGGGGCTACACCTTC
TRBV19	few	.	TRBJ1-1	CASSIGDGKAFF	TGTGCCAGTAGTATAGGGGACGGTAAAGCTTTCTTT